The rows below give T cell receptor beta chains drawn from one sample of a study of CD8 T cells in Susac syndrome. TCRdb fed the immunoSEQ multiplex PCR reads into MiXCR, producing one record per CDR3 protein. The sample shows about 180,000 distinct CDR3 sequences, under 95% of them seen only once. Sequencing used CD4+ T cells from PBMCs. Receptor source: a human donor with Susac syndrome. CDR3s include the opening cysteine and the closing phenylalanine or tryptophan. A D gene is named only where the DNA matches it firmly. Clone size, where shown, is once, few, many, or a class for clones that have expanded.

v_call	j_call	d_call	clone_size	cdr3_nt	cdr3_aa
TRBV12-3/TRBV12-4	TRBJ1-1	-	-	TGTGCCAGCACCAAGACATCGGGGATGAACACTGAAGCTTTCTTT	CASTKTSGMNTEAFF
TRBV19	TRBJ1-6	-	-	TGTGCCAGTAGACAACAGCATTATAATTCACCCCTCCACTTT	CASRQQHYNSPLHF
TRBV7-3	TRBJ1-6	-	-	TGTGCCAGCAGCTTAAAAGCGGGAGATAATTCACCCCTCCACTTT	CASSLKAGDNSPLHF
TRBV9	TRBJ2-7	TRBD1	-	TGTGCCAGCAGCTCCCGGACAGGGGGCTACCACGAGCAGTACTTC	CASSSRTGGYHEQYF
TRBV29-1	TRBJ2-2	TRBD2	-	TGCAGCTCGGGGACTAGCGCCGGGGAGCTGTTTTTT	CSSGTSAGELFF
TRBV9	TRBJ2-3	-	-	TGTGCCAGCATGGGACCATCAGATACGCAGTATTTT	CASMGPSDTQYF
TRBV15	TRBJ2-1	TRBD1	-	TGTGCCACCAGCAGAGTACCGGGACAGGGATACAATGAGCAGTTCTTC	CATSRVPGQGYNEQFF
TRBV4-2	TRBJ2-3	-	-	TGTGCCAGCAGGGAGCCCTTCGTGGATACGCAGTATTTT	CASREPFVDTQYF
TRBV9	TRBJ2-2	TRBD2	once	TGTGCCAGCAGCCCACAACTAGCGACCGGGGAGCTGTTTTTT	CASSPQLATGELFF
TRBV3-1	TRBJ1-4	TRBD1	once	TGTGCCAGCAGGCCTCCGGGACAGCGGAATGAAAAACTGTTTTTT	CASRPPGQRNEKLFF
TRBV30	TRBJ1-5	-	-	TGTGCCTGGAGTGCCGGGCAGGGGCTGAATCAGCCCCAGCATTTT	CAWSAGQGLNQPQHF
TRBV5-4	TRBJ2-5	-	-	TGTGCCAGCAGCTTCACTAGGCGGGGAGAGACCCAGTACTTC	CASSFTRRGETQYF
TRBV27	TRBJ1-5	-	-	TGTGCCAGCAGTTGGGACCAAGGGAGACAGCCCCAGCATTTT	CASSWDQGRQPQHF
TRBV5-1	TRBJ2-5	-	-	TGCGCCAGCAGCTTGGGGGACCTAGGGACCCAGTACTTC	CASSLGDLGTQYF
TRBV29-1	TRBJ2-3	-	-	TGCAGCGTCCGGACAGATACGCAGTATTTT	CSVRTDTQYF
TRBV30	TRBJ1-1	TRBD1	-	TGTGCCCGGAAGAGGGGGCAGAACACTGAAGCTTTCTTT	CARKRGQNTEAFF
TRBV7-9	TRBJ1-1	-	-	TGTGCCAGCAGCTTAGCATCAAAGGGGAAGGACACTGAAGCTTTCTTT	CASSLASKGKDTEAFF
TRBV4-2	TRBJ1-6	TRBD1	-	TGTGCCAGCAGCCAAGACCTGGTGAGGGGGCCGGGTTCACCCCTCCACTTT	CASSQDLVRGPGSPLHF
TRBV20-1	TRBJ1-4	-	-	TGCAGTGCGCTAGGGACAACTAATGAAAAACTGTTTTTT	CSALGTTNEKLFF
TRBV25-1	TRBJ2-3	TRBD1	once	TGTGCCAGCAGTTTGGGACAGCCCCCAGATACGCAGTATTTT	CASSLGQPPDTQYF
TRBV3-1	TRBJ1-6	-	-	TGTGCCAGCAGCCAGAAGATCGGACAGAATAATTCACCCCTCCACTTT	CASSQKIGQNNSPLHF
TRBV27	TRBJ2-7	-	-	TGTGCCAGCAAGTGGGCGGCAACCTACGAGCAGTACTTC	CASKWAATYEQYF